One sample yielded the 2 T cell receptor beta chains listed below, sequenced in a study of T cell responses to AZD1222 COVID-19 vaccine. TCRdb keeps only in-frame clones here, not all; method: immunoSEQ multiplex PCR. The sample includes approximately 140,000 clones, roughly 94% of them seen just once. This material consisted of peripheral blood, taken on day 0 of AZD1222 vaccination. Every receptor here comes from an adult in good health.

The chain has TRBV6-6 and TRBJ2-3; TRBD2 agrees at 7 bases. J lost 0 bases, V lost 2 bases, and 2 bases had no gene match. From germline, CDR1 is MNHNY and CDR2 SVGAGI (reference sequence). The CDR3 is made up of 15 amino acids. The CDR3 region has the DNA TGTGCCAGCAGTTACGGCGGGGGAAGCACAGATACGCAGTATTTT. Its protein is CASSYGGGSTDTQYF.

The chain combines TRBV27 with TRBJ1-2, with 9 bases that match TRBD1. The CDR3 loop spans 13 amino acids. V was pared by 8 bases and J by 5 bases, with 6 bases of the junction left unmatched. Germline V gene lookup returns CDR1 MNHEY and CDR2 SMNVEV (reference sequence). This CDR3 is CASARQGEYGYTF. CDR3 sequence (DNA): TGTGCCAGCGCACGACAGGGGGAGTATGGCTACACCTTC.